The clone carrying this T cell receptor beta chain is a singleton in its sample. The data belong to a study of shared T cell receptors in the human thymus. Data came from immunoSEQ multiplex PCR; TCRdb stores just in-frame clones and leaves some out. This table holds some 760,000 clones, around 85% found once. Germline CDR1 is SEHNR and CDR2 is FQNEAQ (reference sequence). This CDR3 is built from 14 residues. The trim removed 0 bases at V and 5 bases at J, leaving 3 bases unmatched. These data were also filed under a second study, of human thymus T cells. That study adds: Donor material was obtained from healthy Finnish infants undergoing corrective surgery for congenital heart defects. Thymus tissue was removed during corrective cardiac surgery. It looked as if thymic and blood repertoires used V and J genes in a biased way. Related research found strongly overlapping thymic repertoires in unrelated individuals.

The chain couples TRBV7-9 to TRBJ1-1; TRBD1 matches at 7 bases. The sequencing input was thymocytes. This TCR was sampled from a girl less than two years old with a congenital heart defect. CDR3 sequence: CASSLAGGGTEAFF. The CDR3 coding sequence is TGTGCCAGCAGCTTAGCAGGGGGCGGGACTGAAGCTTTCTTT.